The source of this T cell receptor beta chain is a study of blood T cell repertoires in COVID-19. Study context: There were acute and convalescent COVID-19 samples, and they came from the United States, Italy and Spain. In each case, the material was cDNA or gDNA derived from T cells, B-cell-depleted T cells, or PBMCs.

Methods used by the authors: Cell counts per sample came from amplifying reference gene primers. TCRdb's table, derived via immunoSEQ multiplex PCR, lists solely in-frame clones and lacks some. The DNA gave D and trimming, while V, J and clone size come from that table. The sample carries some 250,000 clones, about 86% recorded once. Trimming took 0 bases from V and 4 from J, leaving 7 bases between them. The CDR3 totals 14 residues. Germline V gene lookup returns CDR1 SGDLS and CDR2 YYNGEE. This chain uses TRBV9 with TRBJ2-2; a possible D gene is TRBD1 (6 bases). Sequenced sample: peripheral blood. The source is a man aged 25-45 years with active or convalescent COVID-19. CDR3 nucleotides: TGTGCCAGCAGCGTAGGGACAGCCACCGGGGAGCTGTTTTTT. It yields the protein CASSVGTATGELFF. The entire variable domain, with the rest obtained from reference TRBV9 and TRBJ2-2, is as follows: DSGVTQTPKHLITATGQRVTLRCSPRSGDLSVYWYQQSLDQGLQFLIQYYNGEERAKGNILERFSAQQFPDLHSELNLSSLELGDSALYFCASSVGTATGELFFGEGSRLTVL.